This T cell receptor (beta chain) is from a study of CD8 T cells in ankylosing spondylitis. Broader study findings: In ankylosing spondylitis blood, a motif of roughly 8 highly homologous TCR beta variants appeared characteristic.

With regard to this clonotype: Antigen specificity is unknown.

Per germline, CDR1 DFQATT and CDR2 SNEGSKA (reference sequence). The CDR3 sequence is 16 residues long. V was trimmed by 4 bases and J by 6 bases, leaving 23 bases between them. MiXCR, run by TCRdb on the 5' RACE reads, gives a single entry per CDR3 protein. The data contain just under 550,000 distinct CDR3 sequences, more than 9.5% of them singletons. This rearrangement joins TRBV20-1 to TRBJ2-3; no definite D call. Sequencing input: blood, either unsorted or a sorted T cell fraction (not recorded which). This sequence was found in a male donor with ankylosing spondylitis. The CDR3 loop reads CSAKGYLEAPGDTQYF. The CDR3 region has the DNA TGCAGTGCTAAAGGATATCTAGAAGCTCCCGGGGATACGCAGTATTTT.